This T cell receptor (beta chain) was captured by sequencing in a study of molecular identifiers for immune sequencing clone quantification. Many counts were recorded for this clonotype. MiXCR, applied by TCRdb to the PCR reads, yields one record per CDR3 protein. The table lists 300,000 to 400,000 distinct CDR3 sequences, about 22% of them singletons, with approximately 0.8% in the top ten. The germline V and J ends were trimmed by 7 bases and 2 bases, with 12 bases remaining between them. CDR3 length: 13 residues. Germline loops: CDR1 MNHEY, CDR2 SVGAGI. V is TRBV6-5 and J is TRBJ2-7; no definite D call. The source is a human donor in good health. Some libraries in this study had Jurkat cell RNA spiked in. The sequenced sample was naive CD8+ T cells from blood, with Jurkat cell RNA spiked in. The subset here: FACS-sorted CD8+CD4-CCR7+CD45RA+ naive T cells. This CDR3 reads CASTAGPTYEQYF. CDR3 DNA: TGTGCCAGCACCGCAGGACCCACCTACGAGCAGTACTTC.